The 30 T cell receptor beta chains listed next were all sequenced from one sample in a study of Ad26.COV2.S vaccination and SARS-CoV-2 variants. Stated treatment: over 15 received Ad26.COV2.S at low or high dose, single or two shots; 5 received placebo; per-sample allocation not given. After the first vaccine or placebo injection, samples were drawn on day 63. Only in-frame clones appear in the TCRdb table, and some are missing; sequencing was by immunoSEQ multiplex PCR. The sample carries 300,000 to 400,000 clones, around 84% recorded once. This specimen was peripheral blood, taken in a trial of Ad26.COV2.S vaccine versus placebo. The receptor source for this set is a person aged 18-60 years who received the Ad26.COV2.S COVID-19 vaccine or a placebo.

A single count supports this clone. The chain carries TRBV7-9 and TRBJ2-7; 9 positions agree with TRBD1. Germline V gene sequence: CDR1 SEHNR, CDR2 FQNEAQ (reference sequence). The V and J ends lost 4 bases and 3 bases, in that order; junction bases with no gene match: 4. CDR3 length: 14 residues. The CDR3 is CASSSTGGSYEQYF. The CDR3 DNA is TGTGCCAGCAGCTCGACAGGGGGAAGCTACGAGCAGTACTTC.

The V and J genes are TRBV10-3 and TRBJ2-5, with D perhaps given as TRBD1 or TRBD2 (5 bases each). Trimming took 4 bases from V and 5 from J, leaving 14 bases between them. The CDR3 is 14 amino acids. CDR1 ENHRY and CDR2 SYGVKD come from the germline V gene. The DNA for the CDR3 is TGTGCCATCAGTGCTTGGGTAGGGGACGAGACCCAGTACTTC. Its protein product is CAISAWVGDETQYF.

V is TRBV20-1 and J is TRBJ2-2; D may correspond to TRBD1 or TRBD2 (5 bases each). Germline-derived CDR1 and CDR2 are DFQATT and SNEGSKA (reference sequence). The CDR3 contains 16 residues. The germline V and J ends were trimmed by 3 bases and 9 bases, with 23 bases remaining between them. DNA for the CDR3: TGCAGTGCTAGTCAAGAGCCGGGACGGCGGCCCCGGGAGCTGTTTTTT. It encodes CSASQEPGRRPRELFF.

The chain uses TRBV19 and TRBJ2-7; D is uncertain. The V end lost 10 bases, the J end lost 0 bases, and 10 bases lay between the germline ends. CDR3 size: 12 residues. Germline V gene lookup returns CDR1 LNHDA and CDR2 SQIVND (reference sequence). This CDR3 reads CATPAVSYEQYF. CDR3 coding DNA: TGTGCCACCCCCGCCGTCTCCTACGAGCAGTACTTC.

The J gene is TRBJ2-7, the V gene TRBV7-9; a possible D gene is TRBD2 (5 bases). There are 16 residues in the CDR3. The germline gives CDR1 SEHNR, CDR2 FQNEAQ (reference sequence). V lost 3 bases to trimming and J lost 0 bases, with 15 bases between them. CDR3 DNA: TGTGCCAGCAGCTTGCGCACCGGGAAAGGCTCCTACGAGCAGTACTTC. This encodes CASSLRTGKGSYEQYF.

This clone was observed a handful of times. The chain links TRBV18 to TRBJ2-1, with TRBD1 matching over 9 bases. CDR1 is KGHSH, CDR2 LQKENI, per germline. The CDR3 covers 15 residues. The junction had 3 bases not matched to a gene; V was cut back by 3 bases and J by 3 bases. Here the CDR3 reads CASSPGQGIYNEQFF. The CDR3 DNA sequence: TGTGCCAGCTCACCGGGACAGGGAATCTACAATGAGCAGTTCTTC.

This chain connects TRBV4-1 to TRBJ2-1; the match to TRBD2 covers 11 bases. This CDR3 region has 18 residues. The ends lost 0 bases at V and 7 bases at J; junction bases unmatched: 11. Germline CDR1 MGHRA, CDR2 YSYEKL. The DNA of the CDR3 is TGCGCCAGCAGCCAAGACAAGGGGCTAGCGGGGGGACCTAATGAGCAGTTCTTC. Translation: CASSQDKGLAGGPNEQFF.

The V gene is TRBV27, the J gene TRBJ2-1; 11 nucleotides match TRBD2. Per germline, CDR1 MNHEY and CDR2 SMNVEV (reference sequence). The CDR3 totals 17 residues. V lost 5 bases to trimming and J lost 5 bases; unmatched junction nucleotides: 11. The CDR3 DNA reads TGTGCCAGCAGTCCCCTTCGGACTAGCGGGCCCCACAATGAGCAGTTCTTC. This sequence encodes CASSPLRTSGPHNEQFF.

Comments on this clone: The sample contains more than one DNA sequence encoding this CDR3. V usage is TRBV5-1 and J usage is TRBJ2-5; D is uncertain. This CDR3 is 11 amino acids long. Germline CDR1 and CDR2: SGHRS and YFSETQ. V dropped 3 bases and J dropped 5 bases, with 5 bases sitting between them. In DNA, the CDR3 is TGCGCCAGCAGCTCTGTGGAGACCCAGTACTTC. The encoded protein is CASSSVETQYF.

V gene TRBV28 combines with J gene TRBJ2-5; D ambiguous. CDR1 is MDHEN and CDR2 is SYDVKM in the germline V gene. The CDR3 is 13 residues long. Between the trimmed V and J ends, which lost 3 bases and 5 bases, there was a span of 10 bases. CDR3 protein: CASSLSVEETQYF. In nucleotides, the CDR3 is TGTGCCAGCAGTTTGAGCGTGGAGGAGACCCAGTACTTC.

The V call is TRBV19, the J call TRBJ1-2, with 11 nucleotides matching TRBD1. Germline V gene lookup returns CDR1 LNHDA and CDR2 SQIVND (reference sequence). The CDR3 runs to 15 residues. The V gene end was trimmed by 5 bases and the J gene end by 4 bases; junction bases not matched to a gene: 6. This CDR3 is CASSAGTGGAYGYTF. The CDR3 DNA reads as TGTGCCAGTAGTGCCGGGACAGGGGGGGCCTATGGCTACACCTTC.

In its sample, this clone was seen a few times. This chain connects TRBV4-1 to TRBJ1-1; tentative D call: TRBD1 (5 bases). Trimming removed 5 bases at V and 4 bases at J, with 14 bases between. The germline V gene has CDR1 MGHRA and CDR2 YSYEKL. CDR3 length equals 14 residues. The CDR3 sequence is CASSSPTGGTEAFF. The CDR3 coding sequence is TGCGCCAGCAGCAGCCCAACAGGCGGCACTGAAGCTTTCTTT.

The chain combines TRBV3-1 (or the pseudogene TRBV3-2) with TRBJ1-1; D call uncertain. Trimming shortened V by 3 bases and J by 3 bases, and 8 bases separated the two germline ends. The CDR3 consists of 13 residues. CDR1 and CDR2 from the germline V gene are LGHDT and YNNKEL (reference sequence). The DNA of the CDR3 is TGTGCCAGCAGCCATGACCTAGACACTGAAGCTTTCTTT. It codes for CASSHDLDTEAFF.

The V gene is TRBV7-6, the J gene TRBJ2-1, with D possibly being TRBD1 (6 bases). The CDR3 length is 14 residues. The V gene lost 3 bases and the J gene lost 2 bases, with 8 bases spanning the gap. CDR1 and CDR2 (germline): SGHVS, FNYEAQ. CDR3 coding DNA: TGTGCCAGCAGCTTGCCAGGGGCCTACAATGAGCAGTTCTTC. It encodes CASSLPGAYNEQFF.

The chain recombines TRBV24-1 with TRBJ2-3, with 9 bases lining up with TRBD1. The junction had 5 bases not matched to a gene; V was cut back by 4 bases and J by 4 bases. CDR3 length equals 15 residues. Per the germline V gene, CDR1 is KGHDR and CDR2 is SFDVKD. The CDR3 protein is CATSEGQGAADTQYF. CDR3 DNA: TGTGCCACCAGTGAGGGACAGGGAGCCGCAGATACGCAGTATTTT.

The chain recombines TRBV29-1 with TRBJ2-3; D possibly corresponds to TRBD2 (6 bases). Trimming removed 2 bases at V and 0 bases at J, with 15 bases between. Germline CDR1 reads SQVTM; CDR2 reads ANQGSEA. The CDR3 runs to 16 residues. DNA for the CDR3: TGCAGCGTTGAAATAGCGGCTGGACAAAGCACAGATACGCAGTATTTT. This gives the protein CSVEIAAGQSTDTQYF.

The CDR3 sequence: CASSLREALNEQFF. In DNA, the CDR3 is TGTGCCAGCAGCTTGCGGGAGGCCCTCAATGAGCAGTTCTTC. The chain is built from TRBV5-4 and TRBJ2-1; 7 bases map to TRBD2. The CDR3 is 14 residues long. Germline CDR1 and CDR2: SGHNT and YYREEE (reference sequence). After removal of 1 base from V and 6 bases from J, the junction contained 4 bases not matched to a gene.

This clone has a count of ten or more. The rearrangement uses TRBV3-1 (or the pseudogene TRBV3-2) and TRBJ1-6; 8 nucleotides match TRBD1. Germline CDR1 reads LGHDT; CDR2 reads YNNKEL (reference sequence). V lost 1 base to trimming and J lost 5 bases; unmatched junction nucleotides: 7. The CDR3 extends over 17 amino acids. CDR3 nucleotides: TGTGCCAGCAGCCAAGTCCGCAGGGGGCTGGATAATTCACCCCTCCACTTT. The encoded protein is CASSQVRRGLDNSPLHF.

The chain combines TRBV6-5 with TRBJ2-7; D might be TRBD2 (5 bases). Germline V gives CDR1 MNHEY, CDR2 SVGAGI. V was trimmed by 2 bases and J by 3 bases, leaving 17 bases between them. The CDR3 is 16 amino acids. CDR3: CASSYTLTREVYEQYF. The CDR3, as DNA: TGTGCCAGCAGTTACACCCTGACCCGGGAAGTCTACGAGCAGTACTTC.

The chain combines TRBV6-2 or TRBV6-3 with TRBJ2-7; TRBD2 might be the D (5 bases). There are 13 residues in the CDR3. V was shortened by 5 bases and J by 4 bases, with 12 bases between the two germline ends. The germline gives CDR1 MNHEY, CDR2 SVGEGT. CDR3 region: CASSRSGPYEQYF. Written as DNA, the CDR3 is TGTGCCAGCAGTCGGAGCGGCCCTTACGAGCAGTACTTC.

The chain employs TRBV7-8 and TRBJ2-2; D is unclear. The CDR3 length is 13 residues. With 4 bases removed from V and 3 bases from J, the gap between germline ends came to 6 bases. Germline CDR1 is SGHVS and CDR2 is FQNEAQ. This CDR3 reads CASSSRYTGELFF. Here the CDR3 DNA reads TGTGCCAGCAGCTCCCGCTACACCGGGGAGCTGTTTTTT.

In DNA, the CDR3 is TGTGCCAGCTCACCGCGGGACAAGGGTGGAAAATATGGCTACACCTTC. Its protein product is CASSPRDKGGKYGYTF. V is TRBV18 and J is TRBJ1-2, with TRBD1 as a possible D gene (6 bases). CDR1 KGHSH and CDR2 LQKENI come from the germline V gene. V dropped 3 bases and J dropped 5 bases, with 19 bases sitting between them. The length of the CDR3 is 16 residues. The full variable domain, with the rest looked up from reference TRBV18 and TRBJ1-2, is NAGVMQNPRHLVRRRGQEARLRCSPMKGHSHVYWYRQLPEEGLKFMVYLQKENIIDESGMPKERFSAEFPKEGPSILRIQQVVRGDSAAYFCASSPRDKGGKYGYTFGSGTRLTVV.

The V gene is TRBV19, the J gene TRBJ2-7, with D perhaps matching TRBD2 (6 bases). Trimming shortened V by 6 bases and J by 0 bases, and 12 bases separated the two germline ends. CDR3 length: 14 residues. Germline loops: CDR1 LNHDA, CDR2 SQIVND (reference sequence). CDR3 amino acids: CASSPAGSSYEQYF. The CDR3 nucleotides read TGTGCCAGTAGCCCCGCGGGGAGCTCCTACGAGCAGTACTTC.

The chain recombines TRBV5-1 with TRBJ2-7; D is uncertain. CDR1 SGHRS and CDR2 YFSETQ come from the germline V gene. CDR3 length: 15 amino acids. Deletions cut 0 bases from V and 2 bases from J, with 12 bases between. Here the CDR3 reads CASSLGPGPAYEQYF. DNA of the CDR3: TGCGCCAGCAGCTTGGGCCCCGGACCTGCCTACGAGCAGTACTTC.

The chain combines TRBV19 with TRBJ2-7; perhaps TRBD2 as D (5 bases). V shed 6 bases and J shed 6 bases, with 18 bases lying between them. CDR1 and CDR2 (germline): LNHDA, SQIVND (reference sequence). CDR3 length: 14 residues. CDR3 bases: TGTGCCAGTAGCCCCCTGAGCGGACCGACCGAGCAGTACTTC. It translates to CASSPLSGPTEQYF.

The J gene is TRBJ1-2, the V gene TRBV13; 9 positions agree with TRBD1. This CDR3 contains 14 residues. The junction had 5 bases not matched to a gene; V was cut back by 5 bases and J by 4 bases. Germline V gene data show CDR1 as PRHDT and CDR2 as FYEKMQ (reference sequence). This CDR3 reads CASSPGQGGYGYTF. The CDR3 DNA reads as TGTGCCAGCAGCCCGGGACAGGGTGGCTATGGCTACACCTTC.

This clone was observed a handful of times. This likely comes from a read error, as the CDR3 has no conserved phenylalanine or tryptophan at its end. The limits of the CDR3 on the DNA are not certain, so only TCRdb's listed CDR3 is given. This chain uses TRBV5-1 with TRBJ1-4. Germline assignment: CDR1 SGHRS and CDR2 YFSETQ. The CDR3 is 8 amino acids long, termini counted. CDR3 region: CASSSGAG.

This clone was counted a single time. The rearrangement uses TRBV7-9 and TRBJ1-6; D is perhaps TRBD1 (5 bases). V was trimmed by 3 bases and J by 9 bases, leaving 9 bases between them. Germline values: CDR1 SEHNR, CDR2 FQNEAQ (reference sequence). The CDR3 is 13 residues long. The CDR3 loop reads CASSFGGGSPLHF. The DNA for the CDR3 is TGTGCCAGCAGCTTTGGGGGTGGTTCACCCCTCCACTTT.

The chain links TRBV2 to TRBJ2-7; TRBD2 is a possible D gene (6 bases). CDR3 length equals 13 residues. From germline, CDR1 is SNHLY and CDR2 FYNNEI. The V gene lost 8 bases and the J gene lost 0 bases, with 11 bases spanning the gap. The CDR3 DNA reads as TGTGCCAGCCGGGACTCGCTCTCCTACGAGCAGTACTTC. Its protein is CASRDSLSYEQYF.

The chain combines TRBV7-9 with TRBJ1-1; D uncertain. V was clipped by 3 bases and J by 5 bases, with 13 bases between them. CDR1 is SEHNR and CDR2 is FQNEAQ in the germline V gene (reference sequence). This CDR3 region has 14 residues. CDR3 in DNA: TGTGCCAGCAGCTTTACGGGTCGAGTGACTGAAGCTTTCTTT. This encodes CASSFTGRVTEAFF.